A selection of T cell receptor beta chains follows, all from one sample in a study of OX40 agonist ivuxolimab in advanced cancers. Libraries were prepared by immunoSEQ multiplex PCR; TCRdb keeps only in-frame clonotypes and omits some of them. The sample holds roughly 79,000 clones, 75% to 95% seen once. The source was CD4+ or CD8+ T cells sorted from blood, collected in a trial of the OX40 agonist ivuxolimab. The receptors were sampled from an adult with an advanced solid tumor such as melanoma, head and neck, liver or kidney cancer. The conserved cysteine and the conserved F or W are not part of the CDR3 here.

j_call v_call cdr3_aa
TRBJ1-3 TRBV2 ASRGVRRNTIY
TRBJ1-2 TRBV18 ASSPGDRGDYGYT
TRBJ2-7 TRBV5-4 ASSLGGGASSYEQY
TRBJ2-2 TRBV21-1 ASSNTREGLTGELF
TRBJ2-5 TRBV18 ASSPSASGKETQY
TRBJ2-4 TRBV19 ASSPSKLAKNIQY
TRBJ1-1 TRBV21-1 ASSKWPGLKTEAF
TRBJ2-3 TRBV11-3 ASSLDGRGTDTQY
TRBJ2-5 TRBV11-2 ASSSTGTGRETQY
TRBJ2-7 TRBV5-1 ASSLDGRYEQY
TRBJ2-7 TRBV6-5 ASSYRDRGNYEQY
TRBJ2-1 TRBV7-9 ASSPKLTNPWTGEQF
TRBJ2-7 TRBV6-6 ASRNGASGYEQY
TRBJ2-5 TRBV18 ASSPQNVGGETQY
TRBJ2-2 TRBV10-1 ASSPLRAGELF